The 26 T cell receptor beta chains given below trace back to one sample, sequenced in a study of a mutant IDH1 vaccine in newly diagnosed glioma (dated by TCRdb to the early 2020s). The sample's time point, from its label and the paper: week 23, last vaccination. Every vaccine dose consisted of 300 ug of a 20-mer mutant IDH1 peptide in Montanide, administered subcutaneously together with topical imiquimod. These receptors have no identified antigens. Libraries were made using the immunoSEQ multiplex PCR assay. This immuneACCESS table, as held by TCRdb, lists in-frame sequences with V and J called but not all clones. Of the missing ones, under half trace to an unresolved V gene in checked studies; the others have no known cause. For this sample the table gives around 30,000 clones, of which approximately 84% were detected only once. The leading ten clones occupy less than 9.5% of the sample. Sequencing used PBMCs, obtained from a glioma patient whose treatment included an IDH1 peptide vaccine. These receptors were taken from a woman aged 18-30 years with glioma.

The chain joins TRBV27 to TRBJ1-6; 7 nucleotides agree with TRBD1. Trimming removed 5 bases from V and 9 bases from J; junction bases left unmatched: 10. The CDR3 spans 15 residues. Germline V gene sequence: CDR1 MNHEY, CDR2 SMNVEV (reference sequence). The CDR3 loop is CASSRPTGTGSPLHF. CDR3 bases: TGTGCCAGCAGTCGCCCGACAGGGACGGGTTCACCCCTCCACTTT.

V is TRBV5-1 and J is TRBJ2-2; D gene uncertain. From germline, CDR1 is SGHRS and CDR2 YFSETQ. This CDR3 has 18 residues. Trimming removed 2 bases from V and 6 bases from J, with 23 bases in between. The CDR3 spells CASSLIGVRIKFAGELFF. CDR3 bases: TGCGCCAGCAGCTTAATTGGGGTTCGTATTAAATTCGCCGGGGAGCTGTTTTTT.

This clone has a single count. The V call is TRBV7-2, the J call TRBJ2-4; perhaps TRBD2 as D (6 bases). V lost 5 bases to trimming and J lost 0 bases, with 11 bases between them. Germline V lookup: CDR1 SGHTA, CDR2 FQGNSA. The CDR3 consists of 15 residues. The CDR3 DNA reads TGTGCCAGCAGCCCGGGAGTGCTAGCCAAAAACATTCAGTACTTC. It is translated as CASSPGVLAKNIQYF.

CDR3 amino acids: CASSVTTSGSGYNEQFF. Written as DNA, the CDR3 is TGTGCCAGCAGCGTCACGACTAGCGGGAGTGGATACAATGAGCAGTTCTTC. The J gene is TRBJ2-1, the V gene TRBV9, with 12 bases fitting TRBD2. The CDR3 contains 17 residues. Trimming removed 2 bases from V and 4 bases from J; junction bases left unmatched: 7. Germline CDR1 reads SGDLS; CDR2 reads YYNGEE.

CDR3 coding DNA: TGTGCCAGCAGCCAAGACGACGGCTACGAGCAGTACTTC. Protein product: CASSQDDGYEQYF. V is TRBV14 and J is TRBJ2-7; D unresolved. CDR1 and CDR2 from the germline V gene are SGHDN and FVKESK. The germline V and J ends were trimmed by 0 bases and 3 bases, with 6 bases remaining between them. The CDR3 has 13 residues.

V and J are TRBV15 and TRBJ2-7; no firm D call. V shed 0 bases and J shed 2 bases, with 11 bases lying between them. Germline assignment: CDR1 LNHNV and CDR2 YYDKDF (reference sequence). The CDR3 sequence is 15 residues long. The CDR3 spells CATSRDRAETYEQYF. The CDR3 bases are TGTGCCACCAGCAGAGATCGGGCAGAGACCTACGAGCAGTACTTC.

This clone has a handful of counts. The chain couples TRBV7-9 to TRBJ1-5; D remains unclear. V lost 5 bases to trimming and J lost 4 bases, with 12 bases between them. The CDR3 runs to 14 residues. Germline CDR1 and CDR2: SEHNR and FQNEAQ (reference sequence). Here the CDR3 DNA reads TGTGCCAGCAGCGACGGGTCTATTAATCAGCCCCAGCATTTT. Residues: CASSDGSINQPQHF.

J is TRBJ2-1 and V is TRBV12-5; 8 nucleotides line up with TRBD2. V was clipped by 0 bases and J by 10 bases; unmatched bases: 11. The CDR3 loop spans 16 amino acids. The germline CDR1 and CDR2 sequences are LGHNT and FRNRAP. The CDR3 is CASGLVTGGPTIEQFF. In DNA form, the CDR3 reads TGTGCTAGTGGTTTGGTAACGGGGGGGCCCACAATCGAGCAGTTCTTC.

The rearrangement links TRBV4-1 to TRBJ1-4; D gene ambiguous. Germline CDR1 and CDR2: MGHRA and YSYEKL. Deletions cut 2 bases from V and 5 bases from J, with 9 bases between. The CDR3 extends over 14 amino acids. Here the CDR3 DNA reads TGCGCCAGCAGCCAAACGCGGCTAAATGAAAAACTGTTTTTT. As protein: CASSQTRLNEKLFF.

This rearrangement joins TRBV4-1 to TRBJ2-7; no firm D call. The CDR3 is made up of 13 amino acids. The V end was cut by 1 base, the J end by 4 bases, with 8 bases between. Germline-derived CDR1 and CDR2 are MGHRA and YSYEKL. DNA for the CDR3: TGCGCCAGCAGCCAAGGTGTAAATTACGAGCAGTACTTC. It codes for CASSQGVNYEQYF.

The gene calls are TRBV7-9 and TRBJ1-4; D might be TRBD1 (6 bases). Trimming took 4 bases from V and 4 from J, leaving 13 bases between them. The CDR3 runs 15 residues. Germline CDR1 reads SEHNR; CDR2 reads FQNEAQ (reference sequence). The CDR3 spells CASSSPGAVNEKLFF. CDR3 DNA sequence: TGTGCCAGCAGCTCCCCGGGGGCAGTTAATGAAAAACTGTTTTTT.

J is TRBJ1-5 and V is TRBV28; D not certain. Germline lookup yields CDR1 MDHEN and CDR2 SYDVKM. Trimming took off 6 bases at V and 11 bases at J, with 11 bases between the two ends. There are 11 residues in the CDR3. CDR3 in amino acids: CASRQTRAQHF. The DNA for the CDR3 is TGTGCCAGCAGACAGACGAGGGCCCAGCATTTT.

This clone was observed once. The chain employs TRBV9 and TRBJ1-5; D is unclear. Germline V gene lookup returns CDR1 SGDLS and CDR2 YYNGEE. V lost 0 bases to trimming and J lost 0 bases, with 4 bases between them. The CDR3 spans 14 residues. CDR3 nucleotides: TGTGCCAGCAGCGTAGGGGATAGCAATCAGCCCCAGCATTTT. Its protein product is CASSVGDSNQPQHF.

V usage is TRBV4-1 and J usage is TRBJ1-2; D not certain. The germline CDR1 and CDR2 sequences are MGHRA and YSYEKL. V lost 2 bases and J 10 bases, leaving 20 bases between the germline ends. The CDR3 consists of 15 residues. CDR3: CASSQSWAENIDYTF. DNA for the CDR3: TGCGCCAGCAGCCAAAGCTGGGCAGAAAACATTGACTACACCTTC.

The V and J genes are TRBV19 and TRBJ2-3; D not resolved. This CDR3 spans 13 amino acids. Per the germline V gene, CDR1 is LNHDA and CDR2 is SQIVND (reference sequence). The V end was cut by 2 bases, the J end by 6 bases, with 9 bases between. For the CDR3, the DNA is TGTGCCAGTAGTATAAAAGGGATTGATACGCAGTATTTT. Amino acids: CASSIKGIDTQYF.

This rearrangement joins TRBV6-6 to TRBJ2-7, with D perhaps matching TRBD2 (5 bases). V shed 2 bases and J shed 5 bases, with 7 bases lying between them. The CDR3 extends over 12 amino acids. Germline values: CDR1 MNHNY, CDR2 SVGAGI (reference sequence). The CDR3 sequence is CASSYEGNEQYF. CDR3 in DNA: TGTGCCAGCAGTTACGAGGGCAACGAGCAGTACTTC.

The rearrangement joins TRBV18 to TRBJ1-2, with 9 nucleotides matching TRBD1. The V segment lost 0 bases and the J segment 2 bases; nucleotides outside the gene matches: 4. The CDR3 runs 16 residues. CDR1 and CDR2 from the germline V gene are KGHSH and LQKENI. The CDR3 loop is CASSPPYTGGNYGYTF. As DNA, the CDR3 is TGTGCCAGCTCACCACCTTATACAGGGGGCAACTATGGCTACACCTTC.

CDR3 loop: CASSELSGDEPQHF. CDR3 bases: TGTGCCAGCAGTGAACTCTCGGGTGACGAGCCCCAGCATTTT. The chain carries TRBV2 and TRBJ1-5, with unresolved D. Looked up from germline, CDR1 is SNHLY and CDR2 is FYNNEI. Trimming removed 2 bases at V and 8 bases at J, with 13 bases between. The CDR3 is 14 amino acids. Using reference TRBV2 and TRBJ1-5 for the parts outside the CDR3, the full variable domain is EPEVTQTPSHQVTQMGQEVILRCVPISNHLYFYWYRQILGQKVEFLVSFYNNEISEKSEIFDDQFSVERPDGSNFTLKIRSTKLEDSAMYFCASSELSGDEPQHFGDGTRLSIL.

The chain combines TRBV5-1 with TRBJ1-1; 8 bases fit TRBD1. CDR1 is SGHRS, CDR2 YFSETQ, per germline. J lost 0 bases, V lost 1 base, and 2 bases had no gene match. The length of the CDR3 is 15 residues. The CDR3 sequence: CASSLNRGMNTEAFF. CDR3 DNA sequence: TGCGCCAGCAGCTTGAACAGGGGGATGAACACTGAAGCTTTCTTT.

The chain combines TRBV27 with TRBJ1-1; maybe TRBD1 (5 bases). There are 15 residues in the CDR3. The V gene lost 2 bases and the J gene lost 3 bases, with 13 bases spanning the gap. CDR1 and CDR2 from the germline V gene are MNHEY and SMNVEV (reference sequence). The CDR3 is CASSLESAGDTEAFF. In DNA, the CDR3 is TGTGCCAGCAGTTTAGAGTCGGCGGGGGACACTGAAGCTTTCTTT.

This chain uses TRBV5-1 with TRBJ2-5, with D uncertain. The CDR3 extends over 15 amino acids. Trimming cost V 0 bases and J 2 bases, with 11 bases left between them. CDR1 and CDR2 (germline): SGHRS, YFSETQ. CDR3 nucleotide sequence: TGCGCCAGCAGCTTGGGGGGTGGGGTTCAAGAGACCCAGTACTTC. Translating it yields CASSLGGGVQETQYF. Full variable domain (remainder filled in from reference TRBV5-1 and TRBJ2-5): KAGVTQTPRYLIKTRGQQVTLSCSPISGHRSVSWYQQTPGQGLQFLFEYFSETQRNKGNFPGRFSGRQFSNSRSEMNVSTLELGDSALYLCASSLGGGVQETQYFGPGTRLLVL.

The chain employs TRBV5-1 and TRBJ2-7; no firm D call. Germline CDR1 is SGHRS and CDR2 is YFSETQ. The CDR3 length is 14 residues. V was cut by 4 bases and J by 4 bases, with 15 bases left in between. The CDR3 DNA reads TGCGCCAGCAGCCATGGGGATGGCGTTTACGAGCAGTACTTC. Its protein product is CASSHGDGVYEQYF.

The chain links TRBV7-9 to TRBJ1-1, with D uncertain. The germline CDR1 and CDR2 sequences are SEHNR and FQNEAQ (reference sequence). Trimming cost V 0 bases and J 1 base, with 9 bases left between them. The CDR3 is 15 residues long. CDR3 coding DNA: TGTGCCAGCAGCTTAGCTTCGGGGTCGAACACTGAAGCTTTCTTT. It is translated as CASSLASGSNTEAFF. Using reference TRBV7-9 and TRBJ1-1 for the parts outside the CDR3, the full variable domain is DTGVSQNPRHKITKRGQNVTFRCDPISEHNRLYWYRQTLGQGPEFLTYFQNEAQLEKSRLLSDRFSAERPKGSFSTLEIQRTEQGDSAMYLCASSLASGSNTEAFFGQGTRLTVV.

The chain carries TRBV6-1 and TRBJ1-2; 9 bases agree with TRBD1. There are 16 residues in the CDR3. The trim removed 4 bases at V and 4 bases at J, leaving 10 bases unmatched. Germline values: CDR1 MNHNS, CDR2 SASEGT. This chain's CDR3 is CASSVLMTGGIYGYTF. Here the CDR3 DNA reads TGTGCCAGCAGTGTATTGATGACAGGGGGTATCTATGGCTACACCTTC.

CDR3 in DNA: TGTGCCAGCAGCCCTGGACTAAGCGGGCTTTACGAGCAGTACTTC. Translating it yields CASSPGLSGLYEQYF. This chain joins TRBV11-3 and TRBJ2-7; a weak D match, TRBD2 (6 bases). This CDR3 has 15 residues. V lost 5 bases and J lost 4, with 18 bases in between. Germline V gene lookup returns CDR1 SGHNT and CDR2 YENEEA.

The genes are TRBV6-5 and TRBJ2-7; 8 bases line up with TRBD2. The ends lost 4 bases at V and 5 bases at J; junction bases unmatched: 4. Germline loops: CDR1 MNHEY, CDR2 SVGAGI. The CDR3 totals 13 residues. The chain's CDR3 is CASSSGGGNEQYF. Here the CDR3 DNA reads TGTGCCAGCAGTTCGGGCGGGGGGAACGAGCAGTACTTC.